A selection of T cell receptor beta chains follows, all from one sample in a study of cytomegalovirus exposure and HLA in healthy donors. Some clones are missing from TCRdb's copy, which holds only in-frame ones; the method was immunoSEQ multiplex PCR. The data hold some 170,000 clones, with 80% to 90% observed a single time. The specimen was PBMCs. These receptors came from a woman aged 25 to 39 in good health and CMV-seronegative. Each CDR3 is given with its conserved first and last residue. Each record gives: D gene, J gene, V gene, clone size, CDR3 DNA, CDR3 protein. D genes are given only for firm matches. The size field is filled for only some rows; it gives once, few, many or a size class.

NA	TRBJ1-2	TRBV6-1	NA	TGTGCCAGCAGTGAAATAGCTTGGGGCTACACCTTC	CASSEIAWGYTF
TRBD1	TRBJ1-5	TRBV6-5	once	TGTGCCAGCAAGAAGCTGGGACAGTCCAATCAGCCCCAGCATTTT	CASKKLGQSNQPQHF
NA	TRBJ1-2	TRBV2	NA	TGTGCCAGCAGTGAGGAGGTTTGGGCCCCTAACTATGGCTACACCTTC	CASSEEVWAPNYGYTF
NA	TRBJ2-7	TRBV19	NA	TGTGCCAGTAGTACCCGAGGGAGGTACGAGCAGTACTTC	CASSTRGRYEQYF
TRBD2	TRBJ2-1	TRBV6-5	NA	TGTGCCAGCAGTTCGGGACTAGCGGGGGTCCCTGAGCAGTTCTTC	CASSSGLAGVPEQFF
NA	TRBJ2-7	TRBV21-1	few	TGTGCCAGCAGCACCGGGACAGGGGAGGCGTACGAGCAGTACTTC	CASSTGTGEAYEQYF
TRBD1	TRBJ1-2	TRBV11-2	NA	TGTGCCAGCAGCTCGACAGGGTTCTATGGCTACACCTTC	CASSSTGFYGYTF
TRBD1	TRBJ1-1	TRBV4-1	NA	TGCGCCAGCAGCCAACTGACAGGGATGAACACTGAAGCTTTCTTT	CASSQLTGMNTEAFF
NA	TRBJ2-7	TRBV27	NA	TGTGCCAGCAGTTCAGCCGGGGACTACGAGCAGTACTTC	CASSSAGDYEQYF
NA	TRBJ1-2	TRBV23-1	NA	TGCGCCAGCAGTCAATCATTACTTACGGATGGCTACACCTTC	CASSQSLLTDGYTF
NA	TRBJ2-7	TRBV7-9	once	TGTGCCAGCAGCTTAGTTACAGGGGCGGGGGAGCAGTACTTC	CASSLVTGAGEQYF
NA	TRBJ1-5	TRBV6-5	NA	TGTGCCAGCGCGGCGGGGGCGCAGGGCAATCAGCCCCAGCATTTT	CASAAGAQGNQPQHF
NA	TRBJ2-7	TRBV21-1	NA	TGTGCCATCACCGGGACTAGGGCCCTCTACGAGCAGTACTTC	CAITGTRALYEQYF
NA	TRBJ1-1	TRBV7-8	NA	TGTGCCAGCAGCGACAAGGCTGACACTGAAGCTTTCTTT	CASSDKADTEAFF
NA	TRBJ1-1	TRBV7-7	NA	TGTGCCAGCAGTTCCGGGGTGAACACTGAAGCTTTCTTT	CASSSGVNTEAFF
NA	TRBJ2-1	TRBV6-6	NA	TGTGCCAGCGCAGATTCCTACAATGAGCAGTTCTTC	CASADSYNEQFF
NA	TRBJ2-1	TRBV19	NA	TGTGCCAGTAGTCTTCAGTGGGTGGGCCCCGTGTATGAGCAGTTCTTC	CASSLQWVGPVYEQFF
TRBD1	TRBJ1-5	TRBV4-1	NA	TGCGCCAGCAGCTCGCGGACAGGGGGTAGCAATCAGCCCCAGCATTTT	CASSSRTGGSNQPQHF
TRBD2	TRBJ2-2	TRBV14	NA	TGTGCCAGCAGCCCCGGGACTAGCGCCACCGGGGAGCTGTTTTTT	CASSPGTSATGELFF
TRBD2	TRBJ2-1	TRBV4-2	NA	TGTGCCAGCAGCCAAGCTCACCTAGCGGGGGGCGAATACAATGAGCAGTTCTTC	CASSQAHLAGGEYNEQFF
TRBD2	TRBJ2-4	TRBV9	NA	TGTGCCAGCAGCGTAGGAGTTACTAGCGGCCAAAACATTCAGTACTTC	CASSVGVTSGQNIQYF
NA	TRBJ2-1	TRBV7-8	NA	TGTGCCAGCAGCTTAACGGACAGCTACAATGAGCAGTTCTTC	CASSLTDSYNEQFF
TRBD1	TRBJ1-2	TRBV6-5	NA	TGTGCCAGCAGGGTAGGACAGGGTGGTTATGGCTACACCTTC	CASRVGQGGYGYTF
TRBD1	TRBJ1-2	TRBV9	NA	TGTGCCAGCAGTGACAGGGGCGGGGGCTATGGCTACACCTTC	CASSDRGGGYGYTF
TRBD1	TRBJ2-7	TRBV7-6	NA	TGTGCCAGCAGCGCCGACAGGGGTACCTACGAGCAGTACTTC	CASSADRGTYEQYF
TRBD1	TRBJ1-6	TRBV11-2	NA	TGTGCCAGCAGCTTAGAGCGGCGACAGGGTAGACGGTATAATTCACCCCTCCACTTT	CASSLERRQGRRYNSPLHF
NA	TRBJ1-2	TRBV5-6	NA	TGTGCCAGCAGCTTAAACCAGGGTCTACGCTATGGCTACACCTTC	CASSLNQGLRYGYTF